A single sample gave rise to the 22 T cell receptor beta chains below, sequenced in a study of blood T cell repertoires in COVID-19. TCRdb keeps only in-frame clones here, not all; method: immunoSEQ multiplex PCR. The repertoire holds about 270,000 clones, with about 91% as singletons. Sequencing was carried out using PBMCs or T cells enriched from blood (not recorded which). The receptors stem from a man aged 40-50 years who had been exposed to COVID-19.

The rearrangement uses TRBV6-5 and TRBJ1-1; D gene unclear. From germline, CDR1 is MNHEY and CDR2 SVGAGI. The CDR3 spans 11 residues. Deletions cut 1 base from V and 8 bases from J, with 5 bases between. The CDR3 loop is CASSYLQEAFF. Here the CDR3 DNA reads TGTGCCAGCAGTTACTTGCAGGAAGCTTTCTTT.

The V call is TRBV28, the J call TRBJ2-3; TRBD2 is a possible D gene (5 bases). Between the trimmed V and J ends, which lost 3 bases and 6 bases, there was a span of 13 bases. The CDR3 has 14 residues. Germline lookup yields CDR1 MDHEN and CDR2 SYDVKM. The CDR3 region is CASSLYTGDDTQYF. The CDR3 coding sequence is TGTGCCAGCAGTTTGTACACCGGGGATGATACGCAGTATTTT.

The rearrangement joins TRBV19 to TRBJ2-7; TRBD2 agrees at 15 bases. Germline V gene lookup returns CDR1 LNHDA and CDR2 SQIVND (reference sequence). CDR3 length equals 14 residues. V shed 5 bases and J 7 bases; nucleotides not matched to a gene: 3. CDR3 region: CASSPGLAGGEQYF. As DNA, the CDR3 is TGTGCCAGTAGTCCTGGACTAGCGGGAGGGGAGCAGTACTTC.

In DNA, the CDR3 is TGTGCCAGTAGTCCGGGTACCTCGGATCGGGAGACCCAGTACTTC. It translates to CASSPGTSDRETQYF. The V and J genes are TRBV19 and TRBJ2-5; no clear D gene. The CDR3 loop spans 15 amino acids. V lost 5 bases and J 5 bases, leaving 18 bases between the germline ends. Germline values: CDR1 LNHDA, CDR2 SQIVND (reference sequence).

The chain combines TRBV5-1 with TRBJ1-4, with TRBD1 as a possible D gene (5 bases). The CDR3 covers 15 residues. In germline, CDR1 is SGHRS, CDR2 YFSETQ. V gave up 0 bases and J gave up 5 bases, with 11 bases separating them. DNA of the CDR3: TGCGCCAGCAGCTTGGAGGCAGGGAGGAATGAAAAACTGTTTTTT. It codes for CASSLEAGRNEKLFF.

DNA of the CDR3: TGTGCCTGGAGTGTAAATCTCGGCAGGGGAAGTGAAAAACTGTTTTTT. Amino acids: CAWSVNLGRGSEKLFF. The chain employs TRBV30 and TRBJ1-4, with D perhaps matching TRBD1 (6 bases). The CDR3 contains 16 residues. Trimming removed 0 bases from V and 7 bases from J, with 18 bases in between. CDR1 GTSNPN and CDR2 SVGIG come from the germline V gene (reference sequence).

The V and J genes are TRBV6-1 and TRBJ1-1, with a possible D match to TRBD1 (6 bases). Germline-derived CDR1 and CDR2 are MNHNS and SASEGT. The CDR3 covers 13 residues. V dropped 2 bases and J dropped 6 bases, with 10 bases sitting between them. Here the CDR3 DNA reads TGTGCCAGCAGTGAAAACAGGGTCTCTGAAGCTTTCTTT. Translating gives CASSENRVSEAFF.

J is TRBJ2-5 and V is TRBV11-3; the D gene is possibly TRBD1 (5 bases). The CDR3 length is 12 residues. V lost 3 bases, J lost 7 bases, and 9 bases lay in between. The germline gives CDR1 SGHNT, CDR2 YENEEA. The DNA of the CDR3 is TGTGCCAGCAGCTTGGAAAGGGGGACCCAGTACTTC. Its translation is CASSLERGTQYF.

This clone was counted many times. J is TRBJ1-1 and V is TRBV11-2, with TRBD1 matching 7 bases. The germline CDR1 and CDR2 sequences are SGHAT and FQNNGV. The ends lost 3 bases at V and 4 bases at J; junction bases unmatched: 5. The CDR3 totals 14 residues. The CDR3 loop reads CASSFGQVGTEAFF. The CDR3 region has the DNA TGTGCCAGCAGCTTTGGACAGGTGGGCACTGAAGCTTTCTTT.

V is TRBV11-2 and J is TRBJ2-2; the match to TRBD2 covers 10 bases. The CDR3 is 16 amino acids. V gave up 4 bases and J gave up 6 bases; unmatched junction bases: 8. Germline V gives CDR1 SGHAT, CDR2 FQNNGV. CDR3 amino acids: CASSSPSGSVSGELFF. Written as DNA, the CDR3 is TGTGCCAGCAGCTCCCCTAGCGGGAGCGTCTCCGGGGAGCTGTTTTTT.

J is TRBJ2-7 and V is TRBV11-3; possibly TRBD2 for D (5 bases). The V gene's germline CDR1 is SGHNT and CDR2 YENEEA. Trimming pared 5 bases from V and 5 bases from J, leaving 16 bases between. This CDR3 has 14 amino acids. The CDR3 coding sequence is TGTGCCAGCAGCCCCAGAGGGAGTAGCCACGAGCAGTACTTC. It yields the protein CASSPRGSSHEQYF.

J is TRBJ2-5 and V is TRBV3-1 (or the pseudogene TRBV3-2); 8 bases are a match to TRBD2. The CDR3 has 15 amino acids. Unmatched junction bases numbered 8, after V lost 4 bases and J lost 4 bases. Germline loops: CDR1 LGHDT, CDR2 YNNKEL (reference sequence). The CDR3 region is CASSRGAGAGETQYF. For the CDR3, the DNA is TGTGCCAGCAGCCGGGGAGCGGGAGCGGGAGAGACCCAGTACTTC.

The J gene is TRBJ2-1, the V gene TRBV9; TRBD2 matches at 7 bases. CDR3 size: 19 residues. J lost 5 bases, V lost 2 bases, and 19 bases had no gene match. Per germline, CDR1 SGDLS and CDR2 YYNGEE. CDR3: CASSVNSLARGTWNNEQFF. The CDR3 DNA follows: TGTGCCAGCAGCGTGAACAGTCTAGCGCGGGGGACTTGGAACAATGAGCAGTTCTTC.

This clone was seen a few times. This chain links TRBV15 with TRBJ2-3; 15 bases line up with TRBD2. This CDR3 is 18 amino acids long. Germline V CDR1 and CDR2: LNHNV, YYDKDF (reference sequence). Germline trimming cut 5 bases from V and 1 base from J; bases unmatched to any gene: 7. The CDR3 sequence: CATSPRTSGREGTDTQYF. The CDR3 DNA reads as TGTGCCACCAGCCCGCGGACTAGCGGGAGGGAAGGCACAGATACGCAGTATTTT.

The CDR3 bases are TGTGCCAGCAGGGGCGGGCCAGTTACCGGGGAGCTGTTTTTT. It specifies CASRGGPVTGELFF. V is TRBV28 and J is TRBJ2-2; D is perhaps TRBD2 (5 bases). The length of the CDR3 is 14 residues. The germline V gene has CDR1 MDHEN and CDR2 SYDVKM. V was cut by 6 bases and J by 5 bases, with 13 bases left in between.

The chain has TRBV4-2 and TRBJ2-7, with 12 bases aligning to TRBD2. Germline V gene sequence: CDR1 LGHNA, CDR2 YNFKEQ. V was clipped by 0 bases and J by 3 bases; unmatched bases: 9. The CDR3 extends over 18 amino acids. The chain's CDR3 is CASSQETSGSGNNYEQYF. The CDR3, as DNA: TGTGCCAGCAGCCAAGAGACTAGCGGGAGTGGTAACAACTACGAGCAGTACTTC.

In DNA, the CDR3 is TGTGCCAGCAGCTTAGATCAAAGGACTAGCTTTATGAACACCGGGGAGCTGTTTTTT. Residues: CASSLDQRTSFMNTGELFF. The chain carries TRBV11-3 and TRBJ2-2; the match to TRBD2 covers 8 bases. V lost 0 bases to trimming and J lost 1 base; unmatched junction nucleotides: 10. This CDR3 has 19 residues. The germline V gene encodes CDR1 SGHNT and CDR2 YENEEA.

The gene calls are TRBV10-3 and TRBJ2-3; 14 bases are a match to TRBD2. This CDR3 spans 15 amino acids. With 11 bases clipped from V and 1 base from J, the junction kept 5 bases outside the gene matches. The germline CDR1 and CDR2 sequences are ENHRY and SYGVKD. The CDR3 is CAAGLAGEGTDTQYF. CDR3 coding DNA: TGTGCCGCGGGACTAGCGGGAGAGGGCACAGATACGCAGTATTTT.

V is TRBV2 and J is TRBJ1-4, with D perhaps TRBD1 (5 bases). V was shortened by 2 bases and J by 6 bases, with 13 bases between the two germline ends. CDR3 size: 15 residues. CDR1 is SNHLY and CDR2 is FYNNEI in the germline V gene. The CDR3 here is CASSERGGSYEKLFF. The CDR3 coding sequence is TGTGCCAGCAGTGAAAGGGGAGGATCGTATGAAAAACTGTTTTTT.

This chain connects TRBV7-3 to TRBJ2-5; 11 nucleotides line up with TRBD2. The CDR3 spans 15 residues. V lost 5 bases and J lost 5; bases outside the gene matches: 7. The germline V gene encodes CDR1 SGHTA and CDR2 FQGTGA. CDR3 protein: CASSPTSGSGETQYF. Here the CDR3 DNA reads TGTGCCAGCAGCCCCACTAGCGGGAGTGGTGAGACCCAGTACTTC.

The chain combines TRBV28 with TRBJ2-7; tentative D call: TRBD2 (5 bases). V lost 7 bases and J lost 0, with 13 bases in between. The length of the CDR3 is 14 residues. The germline gives CDR1 MDHEN, CDR2 SYDVKM. Written as DNA, the CDR3 is TGTGCCAGCACCCCGACGGGGAGCTCCTACGAGCAGTACTTC. This encodes CASTPTGSSYEQYF.

The chain links TRBV3-1 (or the pseudogene TRBV3-2) to TRBJ2-1, with 9 bases that match TRBD1. CDR3 length equals 15 residues. Per the germline V gene, CDR1 is LGHDT and CDR2 is YNNKEL (reference sequence). With 4 bases clipped from V and 8 bases from J, the junction kept 9 bases outside the gene matches. The CDR3 loop reads CASSRPGQGVYEQFF. As DNA, the CDR3 is TGTGCCAGCAGCCGTCCGGGACAGGGAGTTTATGAGCAGTTCTTC.